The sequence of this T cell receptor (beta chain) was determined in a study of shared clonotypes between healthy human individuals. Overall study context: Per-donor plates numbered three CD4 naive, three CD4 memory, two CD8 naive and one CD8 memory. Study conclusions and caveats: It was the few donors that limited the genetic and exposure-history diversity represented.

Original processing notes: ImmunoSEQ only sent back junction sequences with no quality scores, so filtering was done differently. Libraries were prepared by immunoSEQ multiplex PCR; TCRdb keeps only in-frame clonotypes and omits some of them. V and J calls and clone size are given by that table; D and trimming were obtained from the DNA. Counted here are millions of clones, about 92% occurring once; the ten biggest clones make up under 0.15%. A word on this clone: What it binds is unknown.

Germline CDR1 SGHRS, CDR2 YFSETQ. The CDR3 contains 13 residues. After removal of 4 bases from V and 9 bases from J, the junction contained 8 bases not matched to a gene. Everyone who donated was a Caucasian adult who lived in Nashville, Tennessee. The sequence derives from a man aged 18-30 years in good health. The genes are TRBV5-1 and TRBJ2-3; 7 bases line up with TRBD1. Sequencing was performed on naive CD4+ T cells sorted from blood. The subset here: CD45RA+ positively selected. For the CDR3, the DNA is TGCGCCAGCAGCCTCGGGGACAGCCTAACGCAGTATTTT. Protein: CASSLGDSLTQYF.